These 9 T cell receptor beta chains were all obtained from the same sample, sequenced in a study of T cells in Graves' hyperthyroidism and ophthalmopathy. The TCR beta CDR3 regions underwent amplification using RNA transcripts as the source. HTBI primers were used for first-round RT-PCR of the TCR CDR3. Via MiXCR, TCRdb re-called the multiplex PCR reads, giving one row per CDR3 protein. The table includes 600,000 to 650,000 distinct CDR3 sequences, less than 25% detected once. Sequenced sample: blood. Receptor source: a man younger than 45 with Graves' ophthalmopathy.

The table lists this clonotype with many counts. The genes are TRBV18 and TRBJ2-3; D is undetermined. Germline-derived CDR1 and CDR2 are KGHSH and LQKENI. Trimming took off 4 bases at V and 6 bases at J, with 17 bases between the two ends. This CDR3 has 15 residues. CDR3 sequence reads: CASSLLASNRDTQYF. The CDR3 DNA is TGTGCCAGCTCACTACTGGCGTCAAACCGGGATACGCAGTATTTT.

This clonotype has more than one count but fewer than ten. The CDR3 coding sequence is TGCGCCAGCAGGGGGGAGGTGGGGATGAACACTGAAGCTTTCTTT. It specifies CASRGEVGMNTEAFF. The rearrangement joins TRBV5-1 to TRBJ1-1; tentative D call: TRBD1 (5 bases). Trimming cost V 5 bases and J 0 bases, with 14 bases left between them. Germline CDR1 is SGHRS and CDR2 is YFSETQ. The CDR3 is made up of 15 amino acids.

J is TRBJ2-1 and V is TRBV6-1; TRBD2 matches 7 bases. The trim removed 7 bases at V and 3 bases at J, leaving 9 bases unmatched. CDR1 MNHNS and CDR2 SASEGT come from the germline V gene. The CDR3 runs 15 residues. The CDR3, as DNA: TGTGCCAGCACCTCAACGGGGGGTAGCTACAATGAGCAGTTCTTC. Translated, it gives CASTSTGGSYNEQFF.

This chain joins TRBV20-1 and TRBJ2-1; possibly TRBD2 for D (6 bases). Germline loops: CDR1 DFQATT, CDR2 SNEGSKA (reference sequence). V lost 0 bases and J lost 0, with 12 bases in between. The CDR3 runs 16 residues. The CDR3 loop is CSARDMGDSSYNEQFF. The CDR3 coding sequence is TGCAGTGCTAGAGATATGGGGGACTCCTCCTACAATGAGCAGTTCTTC.

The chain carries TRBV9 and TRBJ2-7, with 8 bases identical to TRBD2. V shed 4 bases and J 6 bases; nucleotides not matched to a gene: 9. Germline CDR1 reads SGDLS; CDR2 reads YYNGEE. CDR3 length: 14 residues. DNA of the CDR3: TGTGCCAGCAGCACGGGACTAGGGGTGAGCGAGCAGTACTTC. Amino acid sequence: CASSTGLGVSEQYF. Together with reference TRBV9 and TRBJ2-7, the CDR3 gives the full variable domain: DSGVTQTPKHLITATGQRVTLRCSPRSGDLSVYWYQQSLDQGLQFLIQYYNGEERAKGNILERFSAQQFPDLHSELNLSSLELGDSALYFCASSTGLGVSEQYFGPGTRLTVT.

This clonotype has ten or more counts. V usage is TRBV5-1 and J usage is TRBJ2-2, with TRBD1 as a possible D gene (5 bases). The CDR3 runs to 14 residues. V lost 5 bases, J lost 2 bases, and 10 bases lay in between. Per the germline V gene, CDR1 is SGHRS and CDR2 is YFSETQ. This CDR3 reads CASRRQGNTGELFF. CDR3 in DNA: TGCGCCAGCAGGAGGCAGGGAAACACCGGGGAGCTGTTTTTT.

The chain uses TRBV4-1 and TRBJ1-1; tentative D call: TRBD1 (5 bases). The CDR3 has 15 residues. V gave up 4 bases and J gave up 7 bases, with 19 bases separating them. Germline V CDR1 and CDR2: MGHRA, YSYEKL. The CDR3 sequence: CASSPPRRGRNEAFF. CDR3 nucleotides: TGCGCCAGCAGCCCCCCCCGGAGGGGCCGAAATGAAGCTTTCTTT.

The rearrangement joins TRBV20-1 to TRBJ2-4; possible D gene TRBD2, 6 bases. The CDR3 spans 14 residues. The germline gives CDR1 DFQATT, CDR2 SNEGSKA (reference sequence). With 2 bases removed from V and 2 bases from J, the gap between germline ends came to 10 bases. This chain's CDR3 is CSARLEGSKNIQYF. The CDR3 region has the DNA TGCAGTGCTAGACTGGAGGGCTCCAAAAACATTCAGTACTTC.

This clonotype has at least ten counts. The CDR3, as DNA: TGTGCCAGCAGCTTATCCCCCGGGAGCGTAGATACGCAGTATTTT. This sequence encodes CASSLSPGSVDTQYF. The V and J genes are TRBV7-2 and TRBJ2-3, with TRBD2 as a possible D gene (6 bases). Germline CDR1 SGHTA, CDR2 FQGNSA. The CDR3 extends over 15 amino acids. V was trimmed by 2 bases and J by 5 bases, leaving 14 bases between them.